A single TCR beta chain is shown here with its context. Its antigen remains unknown. The data derive from a study of vaccination effects on CD4 cells after COVID-19. With 0 bases clipped from V and 5 bases from J, the junction kept 4 bases outside the gene matches. CDR3 length: 16 amino acids. The germline V gene has CDR1 KGHDR and CDR2 SFDVKD. The ViraFEST assay expanded antigen-specific CD4+ T cells with viral peptide pools before sequencing. Investigators separated out CD4+ T cells once about eleven days of culture had passed. Vaccinated recipients, who were negative for nucleocapsid antibodies, had no history of SARS-CoV-2 infection. Produced via immunoSEQ multiplex PCR; TCRdb's table is partial and in-frame only. The table records about 41,000 clones, over 60% of them present only once.

This TCR was recovered from a human donor who received a COVID-19 vaccine. The gene calls are TRBV24-1 and TRBJ2-2, with 8 bases lining up with TRBD1. Sequenced here: CD4+ T cells from PBMCs cultured with HCoV-NL63 spike peptides, sampled before COVID-19 vaccination. This chain's CDR3 is CATSDLSQGATGELFF. The DNA for the CDR3 is TGTGCCACCAGTGATTTGTCGCAGGGGGCAACCGGGGAGCTGTTTTTT.